A single sample gave rise to the 21 T cell receptor beta chains below, sequenced in a study of blood T cell repertoires in COVID-19. The table came from immunoSEQ multiplex PCR; TCRdb's copy has only in-frame clones and leaves some out. The profile covers approximately 500,000 clones, with about 89% appearing a single time and 7.5% to 9.5% taken by the ten largest. The specimen sequenced was peripheral blood. These receptors were obtained from a woman aged 50 to 60 with COVID-19, enrolled during active disease.

The rearrangement uses TRBV7-9 and TRBJ1-6, with no clear D. Germline CDR1 is SEHNR and CDR2 is FQNEAQ (reference sequence). This CDR3 comprises 14 residues. Trimming shortened V by 6 bases and J by 2 bases, and 8 bases separated the two germline ends. The CDR3, as DNA: TGTGCCAGCAGAGAAGACACCTATAATTCACCCCTCCACTTT. It is translated as CASREDTYNSPLHF.

This sequence joins TRBV5-1 and TRBJ2-1, with 10 bases identical to TRBD2. The CDR3 loop spans 16 amino acids. Germline lookup yields CDR1 SGHRS and CDR2 YFSETQ. J gave up 5 bases and V 5 bases, and 10 bases lay outside the gene matches. The CDR3 DNA follows: TGCGCCAGCAGACCTCTAGCGGGGGACCCCCACAATGAGCAGTTCTTC. Protein sequence: CASRPLAGDPHNEQFF.

The gene calls are TRBV12-3 or TRBV12-4 and TRBJ1-2, with D tentatively TRBD1 (5 bases). V was cut by 4 bases and J by 9 bases, with 15 bases left in between. The CDR3 loop spans 13 amino acids. The CDR3 spells CASSWGSQASYTF. Written as DNA, the CDR3 is TGTGCCAGCAGTTGGGGCAGCCAAGCTAGCTACACCTTC.

This chain uses TRBV13 with TRBJ2-6; D not certain. Germline values: CDR1 PRHDT, CDR2 FYEKMQ (reference sequence). The CDR3 is 15 residues long. V lost 0 bases and J 0 bases, leaving 3 bases between the germline ends. In nucleotides, the CDR3 is TGTGCCAGCAGCTTAGGGAGCTCTGGGGCCAACGTCCTGACTTTC. Protein: CASSLGSSGANVLTF.

The chain is built from TRBV7-9 and TRBJ2-1; 9 nucleotides agree with TRBD1. Per the germline V gene, CDR1 is SEHNR and CDR2 is FQNEAQ (reference sequence). The CDR3 has 14 amino acids. Trimming removed 5 bases from V and 5 bases from J; junction bases left unmatched: 4. The CDR3 DNA follows: TGTGCCAGCAGCCGGGACAGGGAGGACAATGAGCAGTTCTTC. This sequence encodes CASSRDREDNEQFF.

The V and J genes are TRBV6-5 and TRBJ2-7; 11 bases align to TRBD1. This CDR3 region has 12 residues. V gave up 8 bases and J gave up 3 bases; unmatched junction bases: 0. CDR1 and CDR2 from the germline V gene are MNHEY and SVGAGI. CDR3 in amino acids: CASGTGGYEQYF. The CDR3 nucleotides are TGTGCCAGCGGGACAGGGGGCTACGAGCAGTACTTC.

In this sample, this clone turned up a few times. The chain couples TRBV28 to TRBJ1-1; D possibly corresponds to TRBD1 (5 bases). The V end lost 5 bases, the J end lost 6 bases, and 7 bases lay between the germline ends. Germline V lookup: CDR1 MDHEN, CDR2 SYDVKM. There are 11 residues in the CDR3. In nucleotides, the CDR3 is TGTGCCAGCAGTCAGGGCGCTGAAGCTTTCTTT. Protein product: CASSQGAEAFF. Full variable domain (outside the CDR3, taken from reference TRBV28 and TRBJ1-1): DVKVTQSSRYLVKRTGEKVFLECVQDMDHENMFWYRQDPGLGLRLIYFSYDVKMKEKGDIPEGYSVSREKKERFSLILESASTNQTSMYLCASSQGAEAFFGQGTRLTVV.

The V and J genes are TRBV4-1 and TRBJ2-3, with 10 bases fitting TRBD1. The trim removed 2 bases at V and 4 bases at J, leaving 6 bases unmatched. CDR3 length: 16 residues. Germline lookup yields CDR1 MGHRA and CDR2 YSYEKL. The CDR3 region has the DNA TGCGCCAGCAGCCAACAGGACAGGGGGGGACCAGATACGCAGTATTTT. It yields the protein CASSQQDRGGPDTQYF.

The chain recombines TRBV5-8 with TRBJ1-6; D perhaps matches TRBD1 (5 bases). CDR1 SGHTS and CDR2 YDEGEE come from the germline V gene. V was pared by 4 bases and J by 7 bases, with 15 bases between. CDR3 length equals 15 residues. For the CDR3, the DNA is TGTGCCAGCAGCGACCCCGCAGGGCGCAATTCACCCCTCCACTTT. It encodes CASSDPAGRNSPLHF.

The chain combines TRBV3-1 (or the pseudogene TRBV3-2) with TRBJ2-2, with 9 positions matching TRBD2. V was clipped by 4 bases and J by 2 bases; unmatched bases: 8. Germline CDR1 LGHDT, CDR2 YNNKEL (reference sequence). This CDR3 region has 17 residues. CDR3 in DNA: TGTGCCAGCAGCCCCTCCAGAGCGGGGGGAAACACCGGGGAGCTGTTTTTT. Its translation is CASSPSRAGGNTGELFF.

This chain connects TRBV7-3 to TRBJ2-3, with D perhaps matching TRBD2 (5 bases). The CDR3 extends over 15 amino acids. Looked up from germline, CDR1 is SGHTA and CDR2 is FQGTGA. Deletions cut 5 bases from V and 2 bases from J, with 14 bases between. CDR3 nucleotide sequence: TGTGCCAGCAGCGCCAACGCGAGGGTCACAGATACGCAGTATTTT. Its protein product is CASSANARVTDTQYF.

A note on this clone: Other nucleotide sequences in the sample specify the same CDR3. V usage is TRBV7-9 and J usage is TRBJ1-1; D gene ambiguous. This CDR3 has 14 residues. Per germline, CDR1 SEHNR and CDR2 FQNEAQ (reference sequence). The ends were cut back, 1 base at V and 4 bases at J, with 10 bases in the middle. The CDR3 nucleotides are TGTGCCAGCAGCTTAGGTGGCGGGAGCACTGAAGCTTTCTTT. Protein: CASSLGGGSTEAFF.

This chain uses TRBV6-4 with TRBJ1-6; unclear D gene. CDR1 is MRHNA, CDR2 SNTAGT, per germline. V was pared by 3 bases and J by 0 bases, with 6 bases between. The CDR3 length is 15 residues. CDR3: CASSEQSSYNSPLHF. The CDR3 region has the DNA TGTGCCAGCAGTGAACAAAGCTCCTATAATTCACCCCTCCACTTT.

This clone has a handful of counts. This chain uses TRBV2 with TRBJ1-5, with D maybe TRBD1 (6 bases). V lost 5 bases to trimming and J lost 5 bases, with 13 bases between them. This CDR3 is 14 amino acids long. The germline V gene encodes CDR1 SNHLY and CDR2 FYNNEI. CDR3: CASSIKGGDQPQHF. The CDR3, as DNA: TGTGCCAGCAGTATAAAGGGGGGGGATCAGCCCCAGCATTTT.

V is TRBV15 and J is TRBJ2-7; TRBD1 matches at 8 bases. Per the germline V gene, CDR1 is LNHNV and CDR2 is YYDKDF (reference sequence). The V and J ends lost 4 bases and 3 bases, in that order; junction bases with no gene match: 2. This CDR3 region has 13 residues. The CDR3 DNA sequence: TGTGCCACCAGCATAGACAGGGGCTACGAGCAGTACTTC. This codes for CATSIDRGYEQYF.

This chain uses TRBV12-5 with TRBJ2-5, with 7 bases lining up with TRBD1. The germline V gene has CDR1 LGHNT and CDR2 FRNRAP. After removal of 0 bases from V and 1 base from J, the junction contained 5 bases not matched to a gene. This CDR3 is 16 amino acids long. Written as DNA, the CDR3 is TGTGCTAGTGGTTTGGTCCGGACAGGCACCCAAGAGACCCAGTACTTC. This encodes CASGLVRTGTQETQYF. The full variable domain, with the rest looked up from reference TRBV12-5 and TRBJ2-5, is DARVTQTPRHKVTEMGQEVTMRCQPILGHNTVFWYRQTMMQGLELLAYFRNRAPLDDSGMPKDRFSAEMPDATLATLKIQPSEPRDSAVYFCASGLVRTGTQETQYFGPGTRLLVL.

J is TRBJ2-1 and V is TRBV30, with TRBD1 matching over 8 bases. The CDR3 totals 13 residues. CDR1 GTSNPN and CDR2 SVGIG come from the germline V gene (reference sequence). V was pared by 5 bases and J by 6 bases, with 6 bases of the junction left unmatched. Here the CDR3 DNA reads TGTGCCTGGCGAAAAACAGGGGGCAATGAGCAGTTCTTC. Translated, it gives CAWRKTGGNEQFF.

This chain joins TRBV6-6 and TRBJ1-5; D call uncertain. The V gene lost 9 bases and the J gene lost 3 bases, with 12 bases spanning the gap. This CDR3 contains 13 residues. Germline loops: CDR1 MNHNY, CDR2 SVGAGI (reference sequence). The DNA of the CDR3 is TGTGCCAGTTTGGACTCAAACAATCAGCCCCAGCATTTT. Encoded protein: CASLDSNNQPQHF.

The chain has TRBV7-3 and TRBJ1-2, with 8 bases identical to TRBD1. The CDR3 runs 17 residues. CDR1 SGHTA and CDR2 FQGTGA come from the germline V gene. V shed 5 bases and J 0 bases; nucleotides not matched to a gene: 11. The CDR3 spells CASSPRQGPSANYGYTF. Written as DNA, the CDR3 is TGTGCCAGCAGCCCAAGACAGGGGCCTTCAGCTAACTATGGCTACACCTTC.

The chain is built from TRBV6-6 and TRBJ2-1; TRBD2 matches 8 bases. Germline loops: CDR1 MNHNY, CDR2 SVGAGI (reference sequence). V trimming: 6 bases; J trimming: 4 bases; junction bases outside the gene matches: 11. CDR3 size: 16 residues. CDR3 bases: TGTGCCAGCAGCCAAGGACTAGCCTCCACTTACAATGAGCAGTTCTTC. Translation gives CASSQGLASTYNEQFF.

The V call is TRBV27, the J call TRBJ1-4; D is undetermined. The V end lost 6 bases, the J end lost 0 bases, and 11 bases lay between the germline ends. Germline CDR1 is MNHEY and CDR2 is SMNVEV (reference sequence). This CDR3 is 15 amino acids long. CDR3 coding DNA: TGTGCCAGCAGGCTTTCGACTGCAACTAATGAAAAACTGTTTTTT. Protein product: CASRLSTATNEKLFF.